This T cell receptor beta chain originates from a study of T cells after yellow fever vaccination. TCRdb re-derived calls from the 5' RACE reads in MiXCR, one entry per CDR3 protein. The table lists about 580,000 distinct CDR3 sequences, around 16% of them singletons. The CDR3 covers 11 residues. V was trimmed by 8 bases and J by 8 bases, leaving 12 bases between them. The germline gives CDR1 MNHNY, CDR2 SVGAGI (reference sequence). Study-wide findings and caveats: Post-booster repertoires contained most primary-vaccination clones again (approximately 97% CD4, about 88% CD8).

A note on this clonotype: Its antigen is not known.

This specimen consisted of PBMCs, obtained more than 4 days after the first yellow fever vaccination. This TCR derives from a man aged 18-30 years who received the YFV17D yellow fever vaccine. This rearrangement joins TRBV6-6 to TRBJ1-1, with D perhaps TRBD1 (6 bases). CDR3 coding DNA: TGTGCCAGCGGCTGGACAGCCGAAGCTTTCTTT. Protein: CASGWTAEAFF.